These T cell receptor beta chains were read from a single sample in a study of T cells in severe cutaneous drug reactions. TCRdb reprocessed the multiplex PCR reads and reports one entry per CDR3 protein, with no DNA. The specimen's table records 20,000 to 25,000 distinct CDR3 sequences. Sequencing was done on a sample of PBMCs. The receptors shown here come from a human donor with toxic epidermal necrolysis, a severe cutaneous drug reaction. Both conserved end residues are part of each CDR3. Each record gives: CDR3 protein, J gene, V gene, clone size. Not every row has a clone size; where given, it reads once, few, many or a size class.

CDR3aa: CSANLLAGGPYEQYF
j_gene: TRBJ2-7
v_gene: TRBV20-1
abundance: -

CDR3aa: CATSDLAANSYNEQFF
j_gene: TRBJ2-1
v_gene: TRBV24-1
abundance: -

CDR3aa: CSAINVDLNEQFF
j_gene: TRBJ2-1
v_gene: TRBV20-1
abundance: -

CDR3aa: CASSLAGANEQYF
j_gene: TRBJ2-7
v_gene: TRBV6-2/TRBV6-3
abundance: -

CDR3aa: CASSPGTPRNTEAFF
j_gene: TRBJ1-1
v_gene: TRBV12-3/TRBV12-4
abundance: -

CDR3aa: CASSQDRSVLAKNIQYF
j_gene: TRBJ2-4
v_gene: TRBV4-1
abundance: -

CDR3aa: CASSPYSSGYYEQYF
j_gene: TRBJ2-7
v_gene: TRBV7-2
abundance: -

CDR3aa: CASSATGSLINEQFF
j_gene: TRBJ2-1
v_gene: TRBV10-1
abundance: -

CDR3aa: CASSYRREWGEQYF
j_gene: TRBJ2-7
v_gene: TRBV27
abundance: -

CDR3aa: CASSFLTDTQYF
j_gene: TRBJ2-3
v_gene: TRBV7-9
abundance: -

CDR3aa: CASTPWGGSDTGELFF
j_gene: TRBJ2-2
v_gene: TRBV9
abundance: -

CDR3aa: CSASYSGRARNEQFF
j_gene: TRBJ2-1
v_gene: TRBV20-1
abundance: -

CDR3aa: CSVPSGNTIYF
j_gene: TRBJ1-3
v_gene: TRBV29-1
abundance: medium-sized

CDR3aa: CASSADTYQETQYF
j_gene: TRBJ2-5
v_gene: TRBV7-2
abundance: -

CDR3aa: CASTVRGSGELFF
j_gene: TRBJ2-2
v_gene: TRBV28
abundance: -

CDR3aa: CASSQDGGSGTEAFF
j_gene: TRBJ1-1
v_gene: TRBV4-3
abundance: -

CDR3aa: CASSPGQLPNYGYTF
j_gene: TRBJ1-2
v_gene: TRBV18
abundance: -

CDR3aa: CASSEGRMNTEAFF
j_gene: TRBJ1-1
v_gene: TRBV6-1
abundance: medium-sized

CDR3aa: CASSRDSSSYNEQFF
j_gene: TRBJ2-1
v_gene: TRBV7-9
abundance: -

CDR3aa: CSARGGGTQYF
j_gene: TRBJ2-3
v_gene: TRBV20-1
abundance: -

CDR3aa: CASSQGTSDTQYF
j_gene: TRBJ2-3
v_gene: TRBV4-1
abundance: -

CDR3aa: CASRFQTSAYEQYF
j_gene: TRBJ2-7
v_gene: TRBV7-2
abundance: -

CDR3aa: CAISNGYGYTF
j_gene: TRBJ1-2
v_gene: TRBV10-3
abundance: -

CDR3aa: CASSQGTGTSGGELFF
j_gene: TRBJ2-2
v_gene: TRBV3-1
abundance: -

CDR3aa: CASKQTSGRADEQFF
j_gene: TRBJ2-1
v_gene: TRBV2
abundance: medium-sized

CDR3aa: CASSQDVAGLYGYTF
j_gene: TRBJ1-2
v_gene: TRBV4-3
abundance: -

CDR3aa: CASTPSGPTEQYF
j_gene: TRBJ2-7
v_gene: TRBV19
abundance: -

CDR3aa: CASSHRTVMNTEAFF
j_gene: TRBJ1-1
v_gene: TRBV7-2
abundance: -

CDR3aa: CASSHYLGSYEQYF
j_gene: TRBJ2-7
v_gene: TRBV4-1
abundance: -

CDR3aa: CASRQSSGYNEQFF
j_gene: TRBJ2-1
v_gene: TRBV6-2/TRBV6-3
abundance: medium-sized

CDR3aa: CSARADPGLAGYNEQFF
j_gene: TRBJ2-1
v_gene: TRBV20-1
abundance: -

CDR3aa: CASSFGRVQGHFYGYTF
j_gene: TRBJ1-2
v_gene: TRBV5-1
abundance: -

CDR3aa: CASSFVGSYEQYF
j_gene: TRBJ2-7
v_gene: TRBV27
abundance: -

CDR3aa: CASAKGGRTEAFF
j_gene: TRBJ1-1
v_gene: TRBV11-2
abundance: -

CDR3aa: CASLSGVEKGYTF
j_gene: TRBJ1-2
v_gene: TRBV28
abundance: -

CDR3aa: CASSQDLGTLQPQHF
j_gene: TRBJ1-5
v_gene: TRBV4-1
abundance: -

CDR3aa: CASSGRCWSMNEQFF
j_gene: TRBJ2-1
v_gene: TRBV9
abundance: medium-sized

CDR3aa: CATSDSWTGGGYTF
j_gene: TRBJ1-2
v_gene: TRBV24-1
abundance: -

CDR3aa: CASSEREVNTEAFF
j_gene: TRBJ1-1
v_gene: TRBV19
abundance: -

CDR3aa: CSASSLSDGYEQYF
j_gene: TRBJ2-7
v_gene: TRBV20-1
abundance: -

CDR3aa: CSVTTGGLYEQYF
j_gene: TRBJ2-7
v_gene: TRBV29-1
abundance: -

CDR3aa: CASSPVGGRAYEQYF
j_gene: TRBJ2-7
v_gene: TRBV7-6
abundance: medium-sized

CDR3aa: CATSDLVGQDNEQFF
j_gene: TRBJ2-1
v_gene: TRBV24-1
abundance: -

CDR3aa: CASSQGNEQFF
j_gene: TRBJ2-1
v_gene: TRBV7-9
abundance: -

CDR3aa: CATNGLVLDTQYF
j_gene: TRBJ2-3
v_gene: TRBV10-3
abundance: -

CDR3aa: CASSQRGARQYF
j_gene: TRBJ2-7
v_gene: TRBV3-1
abundance: -

CDR3aa: CASSPSRQVQETQYF
j_gene: TRBJ2-5
v_gene: TRBV18
abundance: -

CDR3aa: CASSYLEIFYEQYF
j_gene: TRBJ2-7
v_gene: TRBV6-2/TRBV6-3
abundance: -